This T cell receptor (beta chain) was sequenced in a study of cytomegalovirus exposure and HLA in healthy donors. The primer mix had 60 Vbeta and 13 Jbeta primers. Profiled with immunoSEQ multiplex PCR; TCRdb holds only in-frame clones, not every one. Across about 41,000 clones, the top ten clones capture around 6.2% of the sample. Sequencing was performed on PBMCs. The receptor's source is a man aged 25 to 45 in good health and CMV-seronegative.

CDR3 region: CASSVGRGRDSPLHF. DNA for the CDR3: TGTGCCAGCAGCGTAGGCAGAGGGAGGGACTCACCCCTCCACTTT. V is TRBV9 and J is TRBJ1-6; the D gene is possibly TRBD1 (5 bases). This CDR3 has 15 residues. Trimming took off 0 bases at V and 10 bases at J, with 14 bases between the two ends. In germline, CDR1 is SGDLS, CDR2 YYNGEE.